This T cell receptor (beta chain) was sequenced for a study of T cell responses to AZD1222 COVID-19 vaccine (dated by TCRdb to the early 2020s). Describing the broader study: AZD1222 recipients with second doses at about 4 weeks or about 12 weeks were pooled, because spike-specific TCR depth and breadth did not differ between schedules. TCR sequencing was performed for 230 to 250 trial participants, of whom 200 to 220 were given two doses of AZD1222 and some 26 were given two doses of MenACWY control vaccine. Enrollment into the trials was organized by age into subgroups of 18-55, 56-69 and 70-plus years, and those subgroups contained about 160, 30 and 59 TCR-sequenced participants, respectively.

The CDR3, from cysteine to phenylalanine, totals 14 residues. Left in the record is the CDR3 DNA by itself, 42 bases read in frame from the first base. V and J lose 2 bases and 2 bases, and a span of 8 bases separates them. The CDR1 and CDR2 encoded by the germline V gene are SGHNT and YENEEA. The study at large found these results: Only five to seven AZD1222 recipients were SARS-CoV-2 seropositive at baseline, limiting conclusions about previously exposed vaccinees. Because no day 14 peak-response samples were available, repertoires were characterized only after the peak T cell response. The 56-69-year group was small, and its depth increase did not reach significance, likely because of low power. Nearly half of unique spike-specific TCRs reportedly recognized epitopes outside regions mutated in the B.1.351 and B.1.1.7 variants. The whole spike protein was spanned by vaccine-associated CD4 TCRs, and dominant responses were seen in regions 160-218 and 743-854. Participants were mostly white British, with more females than males. The authors suggested clonal diversity may have been underestimated. Spike-specific TCR breadth and depth rose significantly after two AZD1222 doses compared with day 0 and with MenACWY recipients.

The time point label for this specimen denotes: baseline before first vaccination. Vaccinee samples were obtained from the UK trials COV001 and COV002, which included a single-blind randomized controlled phase 2/3 trial of AZD1222 (ChAdOx1 nCoV-19) in healthy adults. For TCRbeta chain sequencing, PBMC samples from trial participants were taken at day 0 and at day 28 after the second dose. A remark on this clone: Its recognized antigen is unknown. No quality values exist for individual bases; no much larger clone is one base distant.

The CDR3 regions of human TCRbeta chains were subjected to immunosequencing. As for how the authors treated the data: Repertoire TCRs were checked for matches against a reference library of SARS-CoV-2-specific TCRs that had been generated using the MIRA antigen-specificity platform. Breadth was defined as the fraction of unique TCRs that were SARS-CoV-2-associated, and depth was defined as the fraction of total T cells that were SARS-CoV-2-associated. Each spike-specific TCR was assigned to its reactive spike region and to a CD4 or CD8 class using the MIRA data. Log10-transformed breadth and depth values were compared by one-way ANOVA with Sidak's multiple comparisons tests. TCRdb retrieved this table from immuneACCESS and kept in-frame rearrangements only. Not all clones are present; in checked studies, unresolved V genes account for under half, and no reason is known for the remainder. V and J calls and clone size are given by that table; D and trimming were obtained from the DNA. In all, the sample holds some 86,000 clones, and more than 75% of those were seen once. In total, the top ten clones hold roughly 21% of the sample.

This chain is built from TRBV11-3 and TRBJ2-3, with no D gene named confidently. The source material was peripheral blood, sampled on day 0 of AZD1222 vaccination. The TCR originated in an adult in good health. The DNA reads as follows: TGTGCCAGCAGCTTACTTGGCCCCACAGATACGCAGTATTTT. Its protein product is CASSLLGPTDTQYF.